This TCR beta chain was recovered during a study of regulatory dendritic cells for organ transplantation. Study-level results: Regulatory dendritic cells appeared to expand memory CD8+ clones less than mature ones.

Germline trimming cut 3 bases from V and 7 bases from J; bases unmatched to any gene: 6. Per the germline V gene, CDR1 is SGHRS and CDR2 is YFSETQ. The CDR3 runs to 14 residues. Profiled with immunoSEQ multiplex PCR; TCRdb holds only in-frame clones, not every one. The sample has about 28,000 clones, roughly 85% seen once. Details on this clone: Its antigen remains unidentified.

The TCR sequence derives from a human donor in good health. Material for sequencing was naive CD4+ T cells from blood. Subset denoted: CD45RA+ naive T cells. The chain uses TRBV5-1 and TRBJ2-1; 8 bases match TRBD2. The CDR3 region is CASSSGLVFNEQFF. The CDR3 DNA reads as TGCGCCAGCAGCTCGGGACTAGTCTTTAATGAGCAGTTCTTC. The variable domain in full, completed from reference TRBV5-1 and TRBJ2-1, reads KAGVTQTPRYLIKTRGQQVTLSCSPISGHRSVSWYQQTPGQGLQFLFEYFSETQRNKGNFPGRFSGRQFSNSRSEMNVSTLELGDSALYLCASSSGLVFNEQFFGPGTRLTVL.